A selection of T cell receptor beta chains follows, all from one sample in a study of cytomegalovirus exposure and HLA in healthy donors. TCRdb's copy holds only in-frame clones and misses some; the assay was immunoSEQ multiplex PCR. Here the sample spans some 130,000 clones, about 85% being singletons. The specimen sequenced was PBMCs. The receptors come from a woman aged 30 to 39 in good health and CMV-seropositive. Both conserved end residues are part of each CDR3.

j_gene | v_gene | CDR3aa
TRBJ2-4 | TRBV6-5 | CASRGGSNKNIQYF
TRBJ2-7 | TRBV6-1 | CATFTGVSYEQYF
TRBJ1-1 | TRBV19 | CASSQGRTTEAFF
TRBJ1-2 | TRBV7-9 | CATGEVGYTF
TRBJ1-5 | TRBV28 | CASRTPNQPQHF
TRBJ1-1 | TRBV10-3 | CAISAEAVLTSNTEAFF
TRBJ2-1 | TRBV18 | CASSPLTGASGRNYNEQFF
TRBJ1-1 | TRBV5-6 | CASSHGDRGNTEAFF
TRBJ2-5 | TRBV9 | CASSVALAGGEETQYF
TRBJ2-7 | TRBV4-1 | CASSQQVHYEQYF
TRBJ2-1 | TRBV28 | CASSYRAPPEDEQFF
TRBJ1-1 | TRBV5-1 | CASSLDPQGHTEAFF
TRBJ2-4 | TRBV18 | CASSPAEFKNIQYF
TRBJ2-1 | TRBV7-6 | CASSLAYSSYNEQFF
TRBJ1-2 | TRBV2 | CASSFLRDSYGYTF
TRBJ1-2 | TRBV9 | CASSVGTANYGYTF
TRBJ1-5 | TRBV19 | CASINAGDRSWPQHF
TRBJ2-7 | TRBV18 | CASSPPSLASYEQYF
TRBJ1-4 | TRBV29-1 | CSVEGGDEKLFF
TRBJ2-7 | TRBV19 | CASSIDTVGGEQYF
TRBJ2-2 | TRBV25-1 | CASSFRTSGNTGELFF
TRBJ1-1 | TRBV9 | CASSEIQGSTEAFF
TRBJ2-1 | TRBV10-1 | CASRTNRGASYNEQFF
TRBJ1-1 | TRBV2 | CASSIQDTEAFF
TRBJ1-2 | TRBV19 | CASSFDSYGYTF
TRBJ2-3 | TRBV6-4 | CASSAGLAGTDTQYF
TRBJ1-4 | TRBV19 | CASSTSLGKLFF
TRBJ2-1 | TRBV25-1 | CASKHQGGNEQFF
TRBJ1-1 | TRBV2 | CASSEGWQGAEAFF
TRBJ1-1 | TRBV5-1 | CASSSQGNTEAFF
TRBJ1-1 | TRBV30 | CAWSVPSEAFF
TRBJ1-5 | TRBV2 | CASSLESQPQHF
TRBJ1-1 | TRBV11-2 | CASSRYRGTEAFF